Following are 23 T cell receptor beta chains from one sample sequenced in a study of T cells in Graves' hyperthyroidism and ophthalmopathy (dated by TCRdb to about 2019). Library preparation employed multiplex PCR. Reads for this sample came from an Illumina HiSeq 2000. TCR beta CDR3 regions were amplified from RNA transcripts. For the first round of RT-PCR on the TCR CDR3, the HTBI primer set was used together with the Qiagen OneStep RT-PCR kit. TCRdb passed the public sequencing reads through fastp at Q25 and MiXCR, retaining productive beta sequences. Duplicate CDR3 protein sequences are folded into a single record with the most common DNA and genes. The sample table holds hundreds of thousands of distinct CDR3 sequences, of which approximately 14% were seen once. Roughly 35% of the sample goes to the ten largest clones. Sequenced input: blood. The source of these receptors is a woman aged 40 to 50 with Graves' ophthalmopathy.

The rearrangement joins TRBV5-8 to TRBJ2-5, with TRBD2 matching 7 bases. CDR1 is SGHTS, CDR2 YDEGEE, per germline. The CDR3 length is 15 residues. After removal of 0 bases from V and 5 bases from J, the junction contained 7 bases not matched to a gene. CDR3: CASSLVAWGGETQYF. Written as DNA, the CDR3 is TGTGCCAGCAGCTTGGTGGCGTGGGGGGGTGAGACCCAGTACTTC.

This clonotype has more than one count but fewer than ten. This chain links TRBV27 with TRBJ2-6; weak D call: TRBD1 (6 bases). The V gene's germline CDR1 is MNHEY and CDR2 SMNVEV (reference sequence). There are 15 residues in the CDR3. The V gene lost 6 bases and the J gene lost 1 base, with 10 bases spanning the gap. The CDR3 spells CASRPRGSGANVLTF. The CDR3 DNA reads TGTGCCAGCAGACCCAGGGGTTCTGGGGCCAACGTCCTGACTTTC.

The table lists this clonotype with many counts. The chain recombines TRBV12-3 or TRBV12-4 with TRBJ2-4; D perhaps matches TRBD2 (5 bases). The V and J ends lost 7 bases and 0 bases respectively, with 10 bases between them. The CDR3 sequence is 14 residues long. In nucleotides, the CDR3 is TGTGCCAGCACCCGGGGTCTAGCCAAAAACATTCAGTACTTC. It encodes CASTRGLAKNIQYF.

This clonotype appeared many times. The CDR3 reads CASSFSTGLSGELFF. The CDR3 DNA reads TGTGCCAGCAGTTTTAGTACGGGTCTATCCGGGGAGCTGTTTTTT. This chain connects TRBV6-1 to TRBJ2-2; D call uncertain. The CDR3 totals 15 residues. Trimming removed 5 bases at V and 6 bases at J, with 16 bases between. Per the germline V gene, CDR1 is MNHNS and CDR2 is SASEGT.

This clonotype was detected once. A much larger clone sits a single nucleotide away, making a read error possible. The chain carries TRBV14 and TRBJ2-7; the D gene could be TRBD1 or TRBD2 (5 bases each). There are 15 residues in the CDR3. V was clipped by 4 bases and J by 4 bases, with 17 bases between them. Per the germline V gene, CDR1 is SGHDN and CDR2 is FVKESK. CDR3 loop: CASSRDGTDVYEQYF. The CDR3 DNA reads TGTGCCAGCAGCCGAGATGGGACGGATGTTTACGAGCAGTACTTC. Supplemented by reference TRBV14 and TRBJ2-7, the full variable domain reads EAGVTQFPSHSVIEKGQTVTLRCDPISGHDNLYWYRRVMGKEIKFLLHFVKESKQDESGMPNNRFLAERTGGTYSTLKVQPAELEDSGVYFCASSRDGTDVYEQYFGPGTRLTVT.

This clonotype has ten or more counts. V and J are TRBV12-3 or TRBV12-4 and TRBJ2-5; D ambiguous. The V gene lost 5 bases and the J gene lost 5 bases, with 15 bases spanning the gap. This CDR3 region has 14 residues. For the CDR3, the DNA is TGTGCCAGCAGTCCCCGTAGAGGTTATGAGACCCAGTACTTC. It translates to CASSPRRGYETQYF.

This clonotype was detected ten times or more. The V call is TRBV20-1, the J call TRBJ2-1; 8 bases align to TRBD2. The CDR3 loop spans 15 amino acids. Germline assignment: CDR1 DFQATT and CDR2 SNEGSKA (reference sequence). J lost 9 bases, V lost 6 bases, and 16 bases had no gene match. This CDR3 is CSAVLAGTNPTEQFF. The CDR3 DNA reads TGCAGTGCGGTCTTAGCGGGAACCAATCCCACTGAGCAGTTCTTC.

The table lists this clonotype with many counts. The rearrangement uses TRBV10-3 and TRBJ2-7; 8 positions match TRBD2. V was clipped by 3 bases and J by 4 bases; unmatched bases: 5. Germline loops: CDR1 ENHRY, CDR2 SYGVKD. This CDR3 has 14 residues. The CDR3 protein is CAISELAENYEQYF. The CDR3 coding sequence is TGTGCCATCAGTGAACTAGCGGAAAATTACGAGCAGTACTTC.

As to this clonotype: This sequence may be a read error, since a much larger clone differs from it by one base. The gene calls are TRBV2 and TRBJ2-1; possibly TRBD1 for D (6 bases). The germline V gene has CDR1 SNHLY and CDR2 FYNNEI. V dropped 6 bases and J dropped 3 bases, with 12 bases sitting between them. CDR3 size: 14 residues. The CDR3 nucleotides read TGTGCCAGCAGCCGAGGGGGAGACTACAATGAGCAGTTCTTC. It encodes CASSRGGDYNEQFF.

This clonotype came up many times. The chain combines TRBV12-3 or TRBV12-4 with TRBJ1-5; D remains unclear. V was shortened by 4 bases and J by 3 bases, with 10 bases between the two germline ends. The CDR3 is 14 amino acids. The chain's CDR3 is CASSWGHNNQPQHF. CDR3 bases: TGTGCCAGCAGTTGGGGTCACAACAATCAGCCCCAGCATTTT.

Ten or more counts support this clonotype. CDR3: CASSIRGGKDYEQYF. DNA of the CDR3: TGTGCCAGTAGTATTAGGGGGGGAAAAGATTACGAGCAGTACTTC. The chain employs TRBV19 and TRBJ2-7; D may be TRBD2 (7 bases). The V and J ends lost 3 bases and 4 bases respectively, with 16 bases between them. The CDR3 extends over 15 amino acids. The germline V gene has CDR1 LNHDA and CDR2 SQIVND (reference sequence).

In its sample, this clonotype was seen many times. This sequence joins TRBV2 and TRBJ2-2, with TRBD2 matching 8 bases. Trimming at V came to 7 bases and at J to 1 base, leaving 11 bases not matched to a gene. This CDR3 spans 17 amino acids. The V gene's germline CDR1 is SNHLY and CDR2 FYNNEI. The CDR3 DNA is TGTGCCAGCACCCCGGGGGGGCAGGGGTGGAACACCGGGGAGCTGTTTTTT. Its protein is CASTPGGQGWNTGELFF.

In its sample, this clonotype was seen many times. The chain links TRBV6-5 to TRBJ2-5; no clear D gene. The CDR3 spans 15 residues. Germline V CDR1 and CDR2: MNHEY, SVGAGI. With 0 bases removed from V and 5 bases from J, the gap between germline ends came to 13 bases. The CDR3 coding sequence is TGTGCCAGCAGTTACTCAAGGGCCGCGTTTGAGACCCAGTACTTC. Translating it yields CASSYSRAAFETQYF.

The table lists this clonotype with a few counts. The chain employs TRBV5-1 and TRBJ2-7; TRBD2 agrees at 7 bases. The trim removed 3 bases at V and 2 bases at J, leaving 11 bases unmatched. The CDR3 consists of 16 residues. The germline gives CDR1 SGHRS, CDR2 YFSETQ. CDR3 sequence: CASSSGLGLQTYEQYF. Written as DNA, the CDR3 is TGCGCCAGCAGCTCGGGGTTGGGACTACAAACCTACGAGCAGTACTTC. Looking up the rest from reference TRBV5-1 and TRBJ2-7 gives the full variable domain: KAGVTQTPRYLIKTRGQQVTLSCSPISGHRSVSWYQQTPGQGLQFLFEYFSETQRNKGNFPGRFSGRQFSNSRSEMNVSTLELGDSALYLCASSSGLGLQTYEQYFGPGTRLTVT.

The rearrangement joins TRBV9 to TRBJ2-3, with 14 positions matching TRBD2. Germline V gives CDR1 SGDLS, CDR2 YYNGEE. CDR3 length equals 18 residues. Germline trimming cut 0 bases from V and 1 base from J; bases unmatched to any gene: 4. For the CDR3, the DNA is TGTGCCAGCAGCGTAGAAGCGGGACTAGCGGGAGGCACAGATACGCAGTATTTT. This sequence encodes CASSVEAGLAGGTDTQYF.

V and J are TRBV4-1 and TRBJ2-3; 8 bases fit TRBD2. The CDR3 totals 16 residues. In germline, CDR1 is MGHRA, CDR2 YSYEKL. Trimming at V came to 2 bases and at J to 5 bases, leaving 9 bases not matched to a gene. The CDR3 is CASSQQERGLGDTQYF. The CDR3 DNA reads as TGCGCCAGCAGCCAACAGGAGCGGGGGCTAGGAGATACGCAGTATTTT.

This clonotype was recorded at least ten times. V is TRBV10-3 and J is TRBJ2-7, with TRBD2 matching over 9 bases. The junction had 11 bases not matched to a gene; V was cut back by 6 bases and J by 5 bases. Germline values: CDR1 ENHRY, CDR2 SYGVKD. This CDR3 has 15 amino acids. DNA of the CDR3: TGTGCCATCAGCCTGGATGTAGCGGGAGTCCACGAGCAGTACTTC. Protein sequence: CAISLDVAGVHEQYF.

The table lists this clonotype with many counts. The chain is built from TRBV6-1 and TRBJ2-1, with TRBD2 matching 8 bases. Trimming at V came to 7 bases and at J to 4 bases, leaving 6 bases not matched to a gene. The CDR3 has 14 residues. CDR1 and CDR2 (germline): MNHNS, SASEGT. CDR3 region: CASKKVAGYNEQFF. CDR3 bases: TGTGCCAGCAAGAAGGTAGCGGGGTACAATGAGCAGTTCTTC.

Of note for this clonotype: A much larger clone differs by one base, so this may be a read error. The chain is built from TRBV7-9 and TRBJ2-7, with TRBD1 matching 8 bases. Germline values: CDR1 SEHNR, CDR2 FQNEAQ (reference sequence). This CDR3 comprises 13 residues. CDR3 region: CAGSPTGVHEQYF. The CDR3 DNA is TGTGCCGGCAGTCCGACAGGGGTGCACGAGCAGTACTTC.

The chain carries TRBV18 and TRBJ1-4; 7 bases are shared with TRBD1. V shed 1 base, J shed 5 bases, and the junction held 10 bases outside the gene matches. Per the germline V gene, CDR1 is KGHSH and CDR2 is LQKENI. CDR3 length: 17 amino acids. The CDR3 DNA follows: TGTGCCAGCTCACCACTTGACAGGGTGGGCCCCAATGAAAAACTGTTTTTT. The encoded protein is CASSPLDRVGPNEKLFF.

This clonotype was seen repeatedly, ten times or more. The chain recombines TRBV7-2 with TRBJ2-1; 10 bases fit TRBD2. The V and J ends lost 7 bases and 10 bases, in that order; junction bases with no gene match: 4. CDR1 and CDR2 from the germline V gene are SGHTA and FQGNSA. The CDR3 runs 12 residues. CDR3 sequence reads: CASTLAGEEQFF. Written as DNA, the CDR3 is TGTGCCAGCACCCTAGCGGGGGAGGAGCAGTTCTTC.

This clonotype was seen ten or more times. The gene calls are TRBV4-2 and TRBJ2-1, with D possibly being TRBD2 (6 bases). CDR1 LGHNA and CDR2 YNFKEQ come from the germline V gene. V dropped 2 bases and J dropped 0 bases, with 14 bases sitting between them. This CDR3 region has 17 residues. The CDR3 sequence: CASSQRPLASSYNEQFF. The CDR3 DNA sequence: TGTGCCAGCAGCCAACGCCCGCTAGCGTCCTCCTACAATGAGCAGTTCTTC.

The V and J genes are TRBV10-3 and TRBJ1-2, with D unresolved. V gave up 2 bases and J gave up 0 bases, with 7 bases separating them. The CDR3 length is 14 residues. The germline V gene encodes CDR1 ENHRY and CDR2 SYGVKD. CDR3 region: CAISETGTNYGYTF. The CDR3 nucleotides read TGTGCCATCAGTGAGACCGGGACTAACTATGGCTACACCTTC.